The rows below give T cell receptor beta chains drawn from one sample of a study of blood T cell repertoires in COVID-19. Profiling relied on immunoSEQ multiplex PCR, and the TCRdb table lists in-frame clones only, not all of them. Of around 300,000 clones in the sample, around 84% were seen once. Sequences were obtained from PBMCs or T cells enriched from blood (not recorded which). These receptors were taken from a woman between 50 and 59 years old who had recovered from COVID-19. Both conserved end residues are trimmed from each CDR3.

V	J	CDR3
TRBV2	TRBJ2-3	ASSESRPTDTQY
TRBV7-9	TRBJ1-1	ASRTTGENTEAF
TRBV5-1	TRBJ2-7	ASSVRDSDYEQY
TRBV19	TRBJ2-6	ASSILMAGANVLT
TRBV27	TRBJ1-2	ASSPGTAGYGYT
TRBV27	TRBJ2-1	ASSPGLAGGEQF
TRBV24-1	TRBJ2-2	ATGSGRSWNTGELF
TRBV6-6	TRBJ1-1	ASSPPPRPSSTEAF
TRBV18	TRBJ2-7	ASSPSGGREQY
TRBV4-3	TRBJ2-2	ANSQVVRYPRGRHTGELF
TRBV20-1	TRBJ1-2	SVTGDYGYT
TRBV10-3	TRBJ2-5	AISELASGGARETQY
TRBV12-3/TRBV12-4	TRBJ2-7	ASSLAPTYEQY
TRBV7-8	TRBJ2-2	ASSPLSLPNTGELF
TRBV21-1	TRBJ2-7	ASSKVGRGLNSYEQY
TRBV7-9	TRBJ1-1	ASGGGARTEAF
TRBV4-1	TRBJ2-3	ASSHSGGSTDTQY
TRBV7-9	TRBJ1-1	ASRLMNTEAF
TRBV7-9	TRBJ2-3	ASSLSRFSSTDTQY
TRBV14	TRBJ1-6	ASSQVTGVVSPLH
TRBV7-2	TRBJ2-1	ASSFDLALEQF
TRBV28	TRBJ1-3	ASSPRGYTISGNTIY
TRBV23-1	TRBJ2-3	ASSHRRGDTQY
TRBV27	TRBJ2-7	ASSGADLTYEQY
TRBV7-9	TRBJ1-1	ASSFSRWGDTEAF
TRBV23-1	TRBJ1-5	ASSQLGQPLRSNQPQH
TRBV10-1	TRBJ2-1	ASSGASDYNEQF
TRBV18	TRBJ1-1	AGRRGRNTEAF
TRBV27	TRBJ2-4	ASSLTDGDIQY
TRBV30	TRBJ1-2	AWSVQTPSHGYT
TRBV11-3	TRBJ2-7	ASSLGSGAPHEQY
TRBV5-1	TRBJ2-2	ASSGTTNTGELF
TRBV4-1	TRBJ1-3	ASSQAEGSTGNTIY
TRBV11-2	TRBJ1-4	ASSLTHSSTNEKLF
TRBV2	TRBJ1-6	ASSEDPGYNSPLH
TRBV7-2	TRBJ2-7	ASSLGHSSYEQY
TRBV5-1	TRBJ1-5	ASSWDMNQPQH
TRBV6-6	TRBJ2-7	ASSYPGNTYEQY
TRBV6-2/TRBV6-3	TRBJ2-6	ASSLPTGGSGANVLT
TRBV5-1	TRBJ1-5	ASSFGRDQPQH
TRBV2	TRBJ1-4	ASSDTSRKLF
TRBV4-1	TRBJ1-5	ASSQGPGGLGQPQH
TRBV27	TRBJ1-2	ATLRFGYGYT
TRBV20-1	TRBJ1-3	SAHQGNTIY
TRBV3-1/TRBV3-2	TRBJ2-1	ASSQGTVNEQF
TRBV28	TRBJ1-1	ASRGGATAEAF
TRBV19	TRBJ2-2	ASRPERLGAWNTGELF
TRBV13	TRBJ2-1	ASSPRQGEHYNEQF
TRBV7-9	TRBJ1-4	ASSSGQNNEKLF
TRBV7-3	TRBJ2-3	ASSLSLAGADTQY
TRBV15	TRBJ2-1	ATSRDFNSEQF
TRBV3-1/TRBV3-2	TRBJ2-7	ASSPYGHLSYEQY
TRBV20-1	TRBJ1-4	SASSQGVEKLF